This note documents a single T cell receptor (beta chain) sequence. Its antigen is currently unknown. The data were taken from a study of blood T cells in healthy people across ages. Study-level points and caveats: Higher diversity, along with more naive CD4+ cells, distinguished long-lived donors from aged donors.

It was with a sample-barcoded 5' primer and a J-beta primer mix that a second PCR of about 6 to 12 cycles was run. With 12 random nucleotides, a template-switch adaptor tagged each individual cDNA molecule. TCRdb re-analysed the 5' RACE reads in MiXCR, keeping a single row per CDR3 protein. The sample has around 800,000 distinct CDR3 sequences; around 62% are singletons. Collection of ten milliliters of peripheral blood was performed for each donor. There were at least 6 micrograms of total RNA extracted from every sample. Germline V gene sequence: CDR1 DFQATT, CDR2 SNEGSKA (reference sequence). The ends were cut back, 5 bases at V and 3 bases at J, with 17 bases in the middle. The CDR3 consists of 15 residues.

This sequence originates from a man aged 25-40 years in good health. The gene calls are TRBV20-1 and TRBJ2-1; tentatively, D is TRBD2 (6 bases). The sequenced sample consisted of blood. CDR3: CSAGPGASVYNEQFF. CDR3 sequence (DNA): TGCAGTGCTGGTCCTGGGGCTAGCGTCTACAATGAGCAGTTCTTC.